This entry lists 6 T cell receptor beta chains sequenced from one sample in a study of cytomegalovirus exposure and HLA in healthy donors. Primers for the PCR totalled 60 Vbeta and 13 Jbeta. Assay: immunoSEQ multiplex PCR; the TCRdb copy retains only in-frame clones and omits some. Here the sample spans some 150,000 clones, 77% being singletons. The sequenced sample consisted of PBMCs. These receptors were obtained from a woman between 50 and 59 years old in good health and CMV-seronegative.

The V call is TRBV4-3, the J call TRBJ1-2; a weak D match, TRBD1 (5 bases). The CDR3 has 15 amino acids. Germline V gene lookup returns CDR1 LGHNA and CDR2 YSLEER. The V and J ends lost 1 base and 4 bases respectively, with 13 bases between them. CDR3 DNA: TGCGCCAGCAGCCAAGCGCAGGGCAGTCTCTATGGCTACACCTTC. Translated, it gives CASSQAQGSLYGYTF.

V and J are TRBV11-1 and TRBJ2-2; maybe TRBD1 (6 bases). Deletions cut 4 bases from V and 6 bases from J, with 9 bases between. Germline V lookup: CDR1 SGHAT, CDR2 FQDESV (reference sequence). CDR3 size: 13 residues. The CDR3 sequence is CASSSQGSGELFF. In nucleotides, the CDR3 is TGTGCCAGCAGCTCCCAGGGGTCCGGGGAGCTGTTTTTT.

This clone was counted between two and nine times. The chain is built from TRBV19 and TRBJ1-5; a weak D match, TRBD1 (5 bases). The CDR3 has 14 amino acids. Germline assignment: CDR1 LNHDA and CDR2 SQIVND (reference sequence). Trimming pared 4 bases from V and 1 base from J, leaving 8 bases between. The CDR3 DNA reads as TGTGCCAGTAGTACAGGGAACAGCAATCAGCCCCAGCATTTT. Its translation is CASSTGNSNQPQHF.

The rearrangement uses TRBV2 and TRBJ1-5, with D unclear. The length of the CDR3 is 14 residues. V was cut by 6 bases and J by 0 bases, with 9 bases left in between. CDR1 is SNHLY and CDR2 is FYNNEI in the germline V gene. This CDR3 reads CASSAQYSNQPQHF. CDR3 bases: TGTGCCAGCAGCGCGCAATATAGCAATCAGCCCCAGCATTTT.

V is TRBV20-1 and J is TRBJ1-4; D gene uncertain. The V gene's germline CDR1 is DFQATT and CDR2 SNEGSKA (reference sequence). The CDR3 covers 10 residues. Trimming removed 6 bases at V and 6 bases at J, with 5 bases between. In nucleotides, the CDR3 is TGCAGTGCCAGCGATGAAAAACTGTTTTTT. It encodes CSASDEKLFF.

CDR3 coding DNA: TGCGCCAGCAGCTTGGCAACCCCAGCGGTCCAAGAGACCCAGTACTTC. It specifies CASSLATPAVQETQYF. The chain has TRBV5-1 and TRBJ2-5; D might be TRBD2 (5 bases). This CDR3 spans 16 amino acids. Trimming shortened V by 0 bases and J by 1 base, and 13 bases separated the two germline ends. Germline V gene lookup returns CDR1 SGHRS and CDR2 YFSETQ.